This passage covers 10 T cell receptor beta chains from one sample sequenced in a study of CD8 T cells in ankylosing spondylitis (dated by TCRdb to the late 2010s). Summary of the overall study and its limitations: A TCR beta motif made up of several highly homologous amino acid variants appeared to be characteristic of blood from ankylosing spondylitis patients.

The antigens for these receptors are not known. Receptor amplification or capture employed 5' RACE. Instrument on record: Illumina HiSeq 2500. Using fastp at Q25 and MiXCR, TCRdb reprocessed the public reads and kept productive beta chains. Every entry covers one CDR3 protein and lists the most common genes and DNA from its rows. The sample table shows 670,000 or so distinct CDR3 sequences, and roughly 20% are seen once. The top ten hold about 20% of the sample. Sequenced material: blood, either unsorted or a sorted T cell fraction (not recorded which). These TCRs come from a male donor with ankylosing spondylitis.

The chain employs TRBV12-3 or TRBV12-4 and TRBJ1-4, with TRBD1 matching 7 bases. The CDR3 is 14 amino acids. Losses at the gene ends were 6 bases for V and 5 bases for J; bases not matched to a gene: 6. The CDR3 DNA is TGTGCCAGCAGCCCGACAGGGCAAAATGAAAAACTGTTTTTT. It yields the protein CASSPTGQNEKLFF.

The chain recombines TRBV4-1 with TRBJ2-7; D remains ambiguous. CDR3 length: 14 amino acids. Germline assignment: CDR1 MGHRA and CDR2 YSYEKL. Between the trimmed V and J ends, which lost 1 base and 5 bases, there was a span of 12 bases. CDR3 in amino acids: CASSQVPYEDEQYF. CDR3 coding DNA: TGCGCCAGCAGCCAAGTCCCCTATGAGGACGAGCAGTACTTC.

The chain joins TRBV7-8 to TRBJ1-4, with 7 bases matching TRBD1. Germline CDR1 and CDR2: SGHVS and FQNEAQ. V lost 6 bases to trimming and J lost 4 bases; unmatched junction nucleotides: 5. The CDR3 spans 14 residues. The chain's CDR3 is CASRQGGRNEKLFF. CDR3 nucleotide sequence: TGTGCCAGCAGGCAAGGGGGCCGTAATGAAAAACTGTTTTTT.

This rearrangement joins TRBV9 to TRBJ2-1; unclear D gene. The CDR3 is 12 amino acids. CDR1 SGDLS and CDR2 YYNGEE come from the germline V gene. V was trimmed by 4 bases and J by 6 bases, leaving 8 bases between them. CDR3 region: CASSPNINEQFF. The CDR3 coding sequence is TGTGCCAGCAGCCCCAATATCAATGAGCAGTTCTTC. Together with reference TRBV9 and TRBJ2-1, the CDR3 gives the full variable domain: DSGVTQTPKHLITATGQRVTLRCSPRSGDLSVYWYQQSLDQGLQFLIQYYNGEERAKGNILERFSAQQFPDLHSELNLSSLELGDSALYFCASSPNINEQFFGPGTRLTVL.

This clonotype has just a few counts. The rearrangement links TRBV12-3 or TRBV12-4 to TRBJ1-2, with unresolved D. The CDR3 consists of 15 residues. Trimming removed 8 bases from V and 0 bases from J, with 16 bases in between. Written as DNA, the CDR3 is TGTGCCAGCCGCCTCGCCGGGGAGGCTAACTATGGCTACACCTTC. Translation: CASRLAGEANYGYTF.

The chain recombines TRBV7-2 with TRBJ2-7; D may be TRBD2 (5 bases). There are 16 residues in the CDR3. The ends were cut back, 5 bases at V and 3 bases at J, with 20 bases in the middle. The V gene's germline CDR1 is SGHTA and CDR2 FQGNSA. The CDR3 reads CASSPRVGLSLYEQYF. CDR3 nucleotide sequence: TGTGCCAGCAGCCCCCGAGTCGGACTTTCCCTCTACGAGCAGTACTTC.

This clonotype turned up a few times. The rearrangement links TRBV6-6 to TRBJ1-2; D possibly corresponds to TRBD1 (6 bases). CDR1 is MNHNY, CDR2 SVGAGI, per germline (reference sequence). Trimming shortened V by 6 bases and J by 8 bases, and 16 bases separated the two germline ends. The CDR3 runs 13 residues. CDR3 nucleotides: TGTGCCAGCAGAGCCCGACAGGAGAAGGGCTACACCTTC. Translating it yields CASRARQEKGYTF.

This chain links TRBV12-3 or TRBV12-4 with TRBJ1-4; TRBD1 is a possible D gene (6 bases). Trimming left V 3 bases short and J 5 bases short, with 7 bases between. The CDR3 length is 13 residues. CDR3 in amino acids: CASSFTGNEKLFF. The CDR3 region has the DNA TGTGCCAGCAGTTTCACAGGGAATGAAAAACTGTTTTTT.

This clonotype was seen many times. CDR3 DNA: TGCGCCAGCAGCGCGGGGACAGGGCCGAACACCGGGGAGCTGTTTTTT. As protein: CASSAGTGPNTGELFF. The V call is TRBV5-1, the J call TRBJ2-2; 9 bases are a match to TRBD1. With 4 bases clipped from V and 0 bases from J, the junction kept 4 bases outside the gene matches. Germline values: CDR1 SGHRS, CDR2 YFSETQ. This CDR3 region has 16 residues.

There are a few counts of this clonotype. CDR3 bases: TGCGCCAGCAGCCAATCGAAGGGAGCCGTTAGCACAGATACGCAGTATTTT. As protein: CASSQSKGAVSTDTQYF. The chain recombines TRBV4-1 with TRBJ2-3, with a possible D match to TRBD2 (5 bases). Trimming took 2 bases from V and 0 from J, leaving 15 bases between them. Germline assignment: CDR1 MGHRA and CDR2 YSYEKL. The CDR3 contains 17 residues.